What follows is one T cell receptor (beta chain) and its context. Its specificity is unknown. A read error may produce the germline difference seen at one junction end. TCRdb keeps only in-frame clones here, not all; method: immunoSEQ multiplex PCR. The table records about 55,000 clones, around nine tenths of them present only once. CDR3 length: 12 amino acids. Germline values: CDR1 MNHEY, CDR2 SVGAGI. The sample belongs to a study of cytomegalovirus exposure and HLA in healthy donors. Study overall: According to later analysis, the same platform produced the 90 to 150 validation and several hundred first-cohort repertoires.

General observations from the study: Specific recognition of CMV antigens was confirmed in vitro for a few chains (all CMV-associated).

Sequencing input: PBMCs. The V gene is TRBV6-5, the J gene TRBJ2-7, with 7 positions matching TRBD2. This TCR was sampled from a man younger than 35 in good health and CMV-seronegative. The CDR3 region is CASSLRGTIWHF. The CDR3 DNA sequence: TGTGCCAGCAGTCTTCGAGGGACTATCTGGCACTTC.